This T cell receptor beta chain is from a study of blood T cell repertoires in COVID-19 (dated by TCRdb to the early 2020s). Notes on the research overall: Samples covering the acute and convalescent phases of COVID-19 were provided by collaborators in the United States, Italy and Spain. The prospective study material was composed of cDNA or gDNA derived from T cells, B-cell-depleted T cells, or PBMCs. Samples were obtained from the ongoing ImmuneRACE study (first 160 participants) and from 1,000 to 1,500 subjects provided by 6 global collaborators. Where HLA class I and class II types were available, the types were taken from metadata supplied by the sample provider, not from assay-based typing. The repertoires were made available in a free public database intended to serve as a resource for research on the immune response to SARS-CoV-2. Sample metadata almost always included a de-identified subject ID, COVID-19 status, age in years and sex. Deeply sampled blood TCRbeta repertoires from subjects exposed to, actively infected with, or recovered from COVID-19 were included in the dataset.

General findings and caveats noted by the study authors: Clinical and demographic metadata were provided uncurated, with the amount varying by source and participant.

The germline V and J ends show losses of 6 bases and 2 bases respectively, and no gene match explains 6 bases of the junction. The CDR1 and CDR2 encoded by the germline V gene are MNHEY and SVGAGI. From the cysteine up to the phenylalanine, the CDR3 has a length of 15 residues. Only the CDR3 part of the read is kept: 45 bases, read in frame from the first base. The sample holds a few counts of this clone. This clone's antigen is unknown. No much larger clone exists at a distance of one base, and base qualities are not known. TCRbeta CDR3 regions were amplified from genomic DNA by means of the immunoSEQ Assay, a bias-controlled multiplex PCR. The paper's processing steps were these. The number of nucleated cells in each sample was estimated from the amplification of reference gene primers within the assay. To quantify the absolute abundance of each unique TCRbeta CDR3 rearrangement, sequence reads were collapsed and filtered. Productive Simpson clonality was computed per sample as the square root of Simpson's diversity index over productive rearrangements. This immuneACCESS table, as held by TCRdb, lists in-frame sequences with V and J called but not all clones. Of the missing ones, under half trace to an unresolved V gene in checked studies; the others have no known cause. That table gives V, J and clone size, and the DNA gave D and trimming. The sample yields 120,000 or so clones; about 80% were counted once. The ten largest clones take up just under 25% of the sample.

Collaborating institutions collected whole blood in K2EDTA tubes following their own protocols. For TCRbeta analysis, collaborators shipped samples in one of three forms: frozen whole blood, isolated PBMCs, or DNA extracted from either of those sample types. This TCR came from a human donor in a cohort sampled during active COVID-19. The V and J genes are TRBV6-5 and TRBJ1-5, with 8 bases aligning to TRBD1. Specimen: peripheral blood. The CDR3 sequence is CASSRTGSGNQPQHF. The sequenced DNA is TGTGCCAGCAGCAGGACAGGGAGCGGCAATCAGCCCCAGCATTTT.